The source of this T cell receptor (beta chain) is a study of cytomegalovirus exposure and HLA in healthy donors. Study findings and constraints: It was reportedly the case that the classifier diagnosed cytomegalovirus status with high specificity and sensitivity. Upon later analysis, HLA-associated TCR beta chains proved more clonally expanded than other, equally common chains. An apparent linkage of common viral pathogens to several of the most significant clusters emerged in a later analysis.

Healthy bone marrow donors made up the donor group. Primers: 60 Vbeta forward and 13 Jbeta reverse. Produced via immunoSEQ multiplex PCR; TCRdb's table is partial and in-frame only. The sample is made up of about 72,000 clones, and the top ten hold roughly 4.7% of it. Of note for this clone: Its specificity is unknown.

Trimming pared 5 bases from V and 1 base from J, leaving 14 bases between. This CDR3 is 15 amino acids long. Germline CDR1 is SGHAT and CDR2 is FQNNGV. The chain has TRBV11-2 and TRBJ1-1; D gene uncertain. The specimen was PBMCs. This sequence was found in a woman in her thirties or forties in good health and CMV-seropositive. For the CDR3, the DNA is TGTGCCAGCAGCAGCCGTGGAGGGCGGAACACTGAAGCTTTCTTT. Encoded protein: CASSSRGGRNTEAFF. The full variable domain, completed using reference TRBV11-2 and TRBJ1-1, is EAGVAQSPRYKIIEKRQSVAFWCNPISGHATLYWYQQILGQGPKLLIQFQNNGVVDDSQLPKDRFSAERLKGVDSTLKIQPAKLEDSAVYLCASSSRGGRNTEAFFGQGTRLTVV.